The TCR beta chain described here comes from a study of T-cell memory formation after mild COVID-19. Overall study: Clusters of TCRs were largely donor specific.

Of note for this clonotype: Its antigen is not identified.

Germline CDR1 and CDR2: SGHTA and FQGTGA. V trimming: 5 bases; J trimming: 5 bases; junction bases outside the gene matches: 11. The length of the CDR3 is 16 residues. The study, taken as a whole, reports: Within pre-infection memory, some responding clones were found, suggesting cross-reactive memory joined. For contracting clones, CD4+ ones sat mainly in CM and EM, CD8+ in EMRA. Later expanders leaned toward CD4+, whereas clones contracting from day 15 to 85 were balanced CD4/CD8.

TCRdb processed the 5' RACE reads anew with MiXCR; each CDR3 protein has one entry. The table lists about 500,000 distinct CDR3 sequences, 20% of them singletons, with approximately 12% in the top ten. Sample: PBMCs or a T cell subset sorted from them (not recorded which). The sequence was collected from an adult woman who had mild COVID-19 (a few samples of this study predate the infection). Cell type and time point are not known. The chain combines TRBV7-3 with TRBJ2-3; TRBD1 agrees at 9 bases. The DNA for the CDR3 is TGTGCCAGCAGCCCGGGGACAGGGCTTCAAAAAGATACGCAGTATTTT. Residues: CASSPGTGLQKDTQYF. The variable domain in full, completed from reference TRBV7-3 and TRBJ2-3, reads GAGVSQTPSNKVTEKGKYVELRCDPISGHTALYWYRQSLGQGPEFLIYFQGTGAADDSGLPNDRFFAVRPEGSVSTLKIQRTERGDSAVYLCASSPGTGLQKDTQYFGPGTRLTVL.